A selection of T cell receptor beta chains follows, all from one sample in a study of cytomegalovirus exposure and HLA in healthy donors. The repertoire was sequenced with immunoSEQ multiplex PCR; TCRdb's copy has only in-frame clones and lacks some. Of roughly 130,000 clones listed, approximately 87% were seen once; the top ten hold roughly 3%. What was sequenced was PBMCs. Receptors were obtained from a man between 18 and 29 years old in good health and CMV-seronegative. Both conserved end residues are part of each CDR3. A D gene is named only where the DNA matches it firmly. Clone size is given for some rows only: seen once, a few or many times, or a class if the clone is expanded.

j_call	v_call	clone_size	d_call	cdr3_aa	cdr3_nt
TRBJ2-3	TRBV30	-	TRBD2	CAWSAGLAGGRDTQYF	TGTGCCTGGAGTGCCGGACTAGCGGGAGGGCGGGATACGCAGTATTTT
TRBJ1-5	TRBV6-5	-	TRBD1	CATGTGGRQPQHF	TGTGCCACCGGGACAGGGGGTCGGCAGCCCCAGCATTTT
TRBJ2-5	TRBV19	-	-	CASSPDGLDGTSQETQYF	TGTGCCAGTAGTCCCGACGGACTCGACGGGACATCACAAGAGACCCAGTACTTC
TRBJ1-5	TRBV19	few	TRBD1	CASSMAGTGSADLNQPQHF	TGTGCCAGTAGTATGGCCGGGACAGGGTCGGCGGACCTCAATCAGCCCCAGCATTTT
TRBJ2-3	TRBV28	-	TRBD2	CASSVLAGPDTQYF	TGTGCCAGCAGCGTACTAGCGGGACCAGATACGCAGTATTTT
TRBJ1-5	TRBV15	-	-	CATSRDPAGYQPQHF	TGTGCCACCAGCAGAGATCCGGCAGGTTATCAGCCCCAGCATTTT
TRBJ2-1	TRBV6-6	few	TRBD2	CASTTGGYNEQFF	TGTGCCAGCACCACGGGGGGGTACAATGAGCAGTTCTTC
TRBJ2-2	TRBV2	-	TRBD1	CASSGQGAGELFF	TGTGCCAGCAGTGGTCAGGGGGCCGGGGAGCTGTTTTTT
TRBJ2-6	TRBV5-7	few	-	CASPRCSGANVLTF	TGTGCCAGCCCCCGTTGTTCTGGGGCCAACGTCCTGACTTTC
TRBJ2-7	TRBV7-9	-	-	CASFQGGSYEQYF	TGTGCCAGCTTTCAGGGGGGTTCCTACGAGCAGTACTTC
TRBJ1-5	TRBV5-8	-	-	CASSLESRGLVNQPQHF	TGTGCCAGCAGCTTGGAGTCGAGGGGGTTGGTCAACCAGCCCCAGCATTTT
TRBJ2-7	TRBV2	-	-	CASRGDWPEQYF	TGTGCCAGCAGGGGAGACTGGCCCGAGCAGTACTTC
TRBJ2-7	TRBV15	few	-	CATSSGRGLSYEQYF	TGTGCCACCAGCTCGGGTCGGGGACTCTCCTACGAGCAGTACTTC
TRBJ2-3	TRBV11-2	-	TRBD2	CASSPRGLAADTQYF	TGTGCCAGCAGCCCAAGGGGACTAGCAGCAGATACGCAGTATTTT